What follows describes a single T cell receptor (beta chain). This entry comes from a study of response to subunit inactivated influenza vaccine. Each CDR3 protein gets one entry after TCRdb re-called the RT-PCR reads with MiXCR. Of hundreds of thousands of distinct CDR3 sequences listed, over 9% are singletons. Germline values: CDR1 SGHVS, CDR2 FNYEAQ. This CDR3 comprises 16 residues. J was trimmed by 3 bases and V by 4 bases; bases with no gene match: 8. The data also belong to a second study, concerning T cells expressing NK-cell markers. In that study: In generating TCR beta cDNA, 5'RACE template switching with UMIs was used. The TCR beta repertoires were obtained from sorted CD3+CD56+NKG2C+, CD3+CD56+NKG2C- and CD3+CD56-NKG2C+ T cells. A few of the donors also had these clonotypes leading their CD3+CD56-NKG2C+ fraction.

This clonotype originated in a man aged 50 to 59 who received an inactivated influenza vaccine. The sample in question was PBMCs from blood, obtained on the day of vaccination. J is TRBJ2-2 and V is TRBV7-6; 7 nucleotides align to TRBD1. CDR3 nucleotide sequence: TGTGCCAGCAGCTCAACCGGGACAGCATACACCGGGGAGCTGTTTTTT. It specifies CASSSTGTAYTGELFF.